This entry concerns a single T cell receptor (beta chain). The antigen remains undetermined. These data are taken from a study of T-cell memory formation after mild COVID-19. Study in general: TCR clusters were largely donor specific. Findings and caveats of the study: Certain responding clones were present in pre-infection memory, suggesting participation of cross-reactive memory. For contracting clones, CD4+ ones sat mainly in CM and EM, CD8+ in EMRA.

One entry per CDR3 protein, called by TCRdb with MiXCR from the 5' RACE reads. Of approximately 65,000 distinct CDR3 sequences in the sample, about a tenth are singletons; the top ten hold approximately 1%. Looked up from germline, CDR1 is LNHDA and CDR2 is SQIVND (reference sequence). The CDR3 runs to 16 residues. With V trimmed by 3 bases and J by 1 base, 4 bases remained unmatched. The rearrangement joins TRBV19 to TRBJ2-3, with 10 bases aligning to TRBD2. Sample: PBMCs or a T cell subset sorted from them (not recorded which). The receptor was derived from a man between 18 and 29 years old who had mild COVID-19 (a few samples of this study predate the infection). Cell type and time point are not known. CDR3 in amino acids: CASSIAGTSGTDTQYF. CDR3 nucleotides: TGTGCCAGTAGTATTGCCGGGACTAGCGGCACAGATACGCAGTATTTT.